This T cell receptor beta chain stems from a study of blood T cells in healthy people across ages. Together with a sample-barcoded 5' primer, a J-beta primer mix was included in a second PCR lasting about 7 to 11 cycles. TCRdb re-derived calls from the 5' RACE reads in MiXCR, one entry per CDR3 protein. This table holds over a million distinct CDR3 sequences, about 45% found once. This TCR came from a young woman in good health. Specimen: blood.

The CDR3 is CSARDPGTGRYNEQFF. The DNA for the CDR3 is TGCAGTGCTAGAGATCCCGGGACCGGACGTTACAATGAGCAGTTCTTC. The V gene is TRBV20-1, the J gene TRBJ2-1; D may match TRBD1 or TRBD2 (5 bases each). CDR3 length: 16 residues. V lost 0 bases and J 4 bases, leaving 16 bases between the germline ends. Germline V gives CDR1 DFQATT, CDR2 SNEGSKA (reference sequence).